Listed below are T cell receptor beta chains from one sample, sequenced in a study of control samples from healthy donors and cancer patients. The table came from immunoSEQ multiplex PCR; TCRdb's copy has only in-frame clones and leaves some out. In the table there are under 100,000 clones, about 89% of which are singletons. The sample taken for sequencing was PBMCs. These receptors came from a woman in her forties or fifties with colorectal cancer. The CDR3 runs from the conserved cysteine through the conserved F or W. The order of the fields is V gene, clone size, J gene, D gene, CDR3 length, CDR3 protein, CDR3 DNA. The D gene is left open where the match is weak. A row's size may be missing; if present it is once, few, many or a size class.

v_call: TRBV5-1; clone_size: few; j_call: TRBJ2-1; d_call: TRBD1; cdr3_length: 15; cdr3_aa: CASSATGDEFGEQFF; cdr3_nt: TGCGCCAGCAGCGCGACAGGGGATGAGTTCGGTGAGCAGTTCTTC
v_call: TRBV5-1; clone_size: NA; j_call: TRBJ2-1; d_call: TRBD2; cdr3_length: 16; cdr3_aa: CASSPRGLAGYNEQFF; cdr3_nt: TGCGCCAGCAGCCCGAGAGGACTAGCGGGGTACAATGAGCAGTTCTTC
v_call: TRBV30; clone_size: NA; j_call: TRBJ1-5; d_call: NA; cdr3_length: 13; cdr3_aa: CAWSATGGQPQHF; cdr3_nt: TGTGCCTGGAGTGCGACCGGTGGTCAGCCCCAGCATTTT
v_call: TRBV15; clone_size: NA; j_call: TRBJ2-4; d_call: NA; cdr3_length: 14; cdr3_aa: CATSRDNRDNIQYF; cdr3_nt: TGTGCCACCAGCAGAGATAACAGGGATAACATTCAGTACTTC
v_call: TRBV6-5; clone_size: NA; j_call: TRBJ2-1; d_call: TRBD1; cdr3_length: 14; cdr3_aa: CASSHRGSYNEQFF; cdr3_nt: TGTGCCAGCAGTCACAGGGGCTCCTACAATGAGCAGTTCTTC
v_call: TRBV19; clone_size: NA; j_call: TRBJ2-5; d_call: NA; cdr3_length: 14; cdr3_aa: CASSIQPLQETQYF; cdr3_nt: TGTGCCAGTAGTATACAGCCTCTGCAAGAGACCCAGTACTTC
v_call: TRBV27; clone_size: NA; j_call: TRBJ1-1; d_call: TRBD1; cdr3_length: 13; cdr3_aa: CASRETGGGIAFF; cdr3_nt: TGTGCCAGCAGGGAGACAGGGGGCGGGATAGCTTTCTTT
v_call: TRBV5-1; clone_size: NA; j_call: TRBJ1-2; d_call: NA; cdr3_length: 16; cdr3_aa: CASSLGAAGTNYGYTF; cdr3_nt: TGCGCCAGCAGCTTGGGGGCGGCAGGGACTAACTATGGCTACACCTTC
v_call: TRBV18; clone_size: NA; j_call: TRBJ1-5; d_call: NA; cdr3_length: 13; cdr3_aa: CASSPQADQPQHF; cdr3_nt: TGTGCCAGCTCACCACAGGCAGATCAGCCCCAGCATTTT
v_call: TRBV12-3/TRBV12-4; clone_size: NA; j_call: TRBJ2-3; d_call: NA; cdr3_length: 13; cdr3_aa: CASGGAGTDTQYF; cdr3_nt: TGTGCCAGCGGGGGGGCGGGCACAGATACGCAGTATTTT
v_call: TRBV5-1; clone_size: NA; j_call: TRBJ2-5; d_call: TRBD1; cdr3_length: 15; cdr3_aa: CASRDGQGSQETQYF; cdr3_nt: TGCGCCAGCAGAGACGGACAGGGGTCCCAAGAGACCCAGTACTTC
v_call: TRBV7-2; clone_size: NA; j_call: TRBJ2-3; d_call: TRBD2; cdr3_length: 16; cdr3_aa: CASSIGLAGGTDTQYF; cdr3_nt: TGTGCCAGCAGCATTGGACTAGCGGGGGGCACAGATACGCAGTATTTT
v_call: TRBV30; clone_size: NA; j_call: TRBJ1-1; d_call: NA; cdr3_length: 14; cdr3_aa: CAWSKTHGNTEAFF; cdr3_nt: TGTGCCTGGAGTAAAACACACGGGAACACTGAAGCTTTCTTT
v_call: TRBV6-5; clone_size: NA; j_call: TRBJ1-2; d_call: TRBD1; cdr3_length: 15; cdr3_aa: CASRRLTGGVYGYTF; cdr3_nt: TGTGCCAGCAGGAGATTGACAGGGGGTGTTTATGGCTACACCTTC
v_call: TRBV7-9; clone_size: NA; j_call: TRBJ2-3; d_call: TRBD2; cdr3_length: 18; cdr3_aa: CASSLDLAGGLGTDTQYF; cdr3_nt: TGTGCCAGCAGCTTAGACTTAGCGGGGGGGCTAGGGACAGATACGCAGTATTTT
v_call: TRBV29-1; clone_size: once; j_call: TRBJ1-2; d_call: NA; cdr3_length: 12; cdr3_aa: CSVLQEDYGYTF; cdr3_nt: TGCAGCGTTCTACAGGAGGACTATGGCTACACCTTC
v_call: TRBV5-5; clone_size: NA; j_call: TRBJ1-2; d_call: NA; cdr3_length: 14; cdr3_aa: CASSLGGTSDGYTF; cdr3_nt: TGTGCCAGCAGCTTGGGGGGGACATCCGATGGCTACACCTTC
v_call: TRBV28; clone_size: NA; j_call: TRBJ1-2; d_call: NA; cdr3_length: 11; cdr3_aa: CASSSRGGYTF; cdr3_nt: TGTGCCAGCAGCTCGAGGGGTGGCTACACCTTC
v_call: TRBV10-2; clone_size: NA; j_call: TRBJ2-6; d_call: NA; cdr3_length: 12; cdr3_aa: CASSGGANVLTF; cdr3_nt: TGCGCCAGCAGCGGAGGGGCCAACGTCCTGACTTTC
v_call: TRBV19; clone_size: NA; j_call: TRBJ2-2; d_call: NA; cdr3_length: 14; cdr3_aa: CASTQVGGTGELFF; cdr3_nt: TGTGCCAGTACCCAGGTGGGGGGCACCGGGGAGCTGTTTTTT
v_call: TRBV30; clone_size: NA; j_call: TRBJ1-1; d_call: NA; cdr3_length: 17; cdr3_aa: CAWSVSLRRGLETEAFF; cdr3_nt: TGTGCCTGGAGTGTAAGTTTGCGGCGGGGGTTAGAGACTGAAGCTTTCTTT
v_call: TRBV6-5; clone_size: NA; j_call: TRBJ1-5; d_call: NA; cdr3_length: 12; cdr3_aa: CASSSDPQPQHF; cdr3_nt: TGTGCCAGCAGCTCTGACCCACAGCCCCAGCATTTT
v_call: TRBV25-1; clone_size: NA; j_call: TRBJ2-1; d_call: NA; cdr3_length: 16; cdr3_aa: CASSRIGGAAYNEQFF; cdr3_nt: TGTGCCAGCAGTAGAATAGGAGGAGCCGCCTACAATGAGCAGTTCTTC
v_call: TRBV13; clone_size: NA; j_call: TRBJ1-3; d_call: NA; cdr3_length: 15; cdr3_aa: CASSLGLGIGNTIYF; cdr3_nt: TGTGCCAGCAGCTTAGGCCTGGGGATAGGAAACACCATATATTTT
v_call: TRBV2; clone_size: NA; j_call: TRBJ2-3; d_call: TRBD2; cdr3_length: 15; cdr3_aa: CASSEGGGPGDTQYF; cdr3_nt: TGTGCCAGCAGTGAGGGCGGGGGGCCAGGAGATACGCAGTATTTT
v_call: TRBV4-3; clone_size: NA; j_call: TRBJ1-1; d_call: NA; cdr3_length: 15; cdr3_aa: CASSQDRGGNTEAFF; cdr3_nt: TGCGCCAGCAGCCAAGATAGAGGAGGGAACACTGAAGCTTTCTTT
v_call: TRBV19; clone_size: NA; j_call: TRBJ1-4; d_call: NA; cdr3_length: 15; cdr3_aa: CASSIRRAFNEKLFF; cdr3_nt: TGTGCCAGTAGTATCCGTCGGGCCTTTAATGAAAAACTGTTTTTT
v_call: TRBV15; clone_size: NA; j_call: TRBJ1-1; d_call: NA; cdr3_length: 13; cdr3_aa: CATTPTQDTEAFF; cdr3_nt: TGTGCCACAACACCAACACAGGACACTGAAGCTTTCTTT
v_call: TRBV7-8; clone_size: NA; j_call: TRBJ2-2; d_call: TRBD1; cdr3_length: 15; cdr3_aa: CASSYRGRGTGELFF; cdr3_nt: TGTGCCAGCAGCTACAGGGGGCGCGGCACCGGGGAGCTGTTTTTT
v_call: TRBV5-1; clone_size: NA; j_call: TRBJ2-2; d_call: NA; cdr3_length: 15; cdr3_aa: CASSLIQGRAGELFF; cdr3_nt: TGCGCCAGCAGCTTGATACAGGGCCGAGCCGGGGAGCTGTTTTTT
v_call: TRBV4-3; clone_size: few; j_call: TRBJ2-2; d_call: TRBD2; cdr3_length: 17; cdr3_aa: CASTPRLAGEGDGELFF; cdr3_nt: TGCGCCAGCACACCCCGACTAGCGGGGGAGGGGGACGGGGAGCTGTTTTTT
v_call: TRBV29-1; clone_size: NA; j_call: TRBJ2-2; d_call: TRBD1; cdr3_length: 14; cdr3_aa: CSVGTGANTGELFF; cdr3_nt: TGCAGCGTCGGGACAGGGGCGAACACCGGGGAGCTGTTTTTT
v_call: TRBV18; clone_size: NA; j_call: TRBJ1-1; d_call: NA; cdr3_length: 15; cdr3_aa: CASSLPQVTNTEAFF; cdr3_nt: TGTGCCAGCTCACTACCCCAGGTGACCAACACTGAAGCTTTCTTT
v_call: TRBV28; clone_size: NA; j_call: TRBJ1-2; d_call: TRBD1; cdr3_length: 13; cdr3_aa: CASSFTGGWGYTF; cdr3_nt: TGTGCCAGCAGTTTCACAGGGGGCTGGGGCTACACCTTC
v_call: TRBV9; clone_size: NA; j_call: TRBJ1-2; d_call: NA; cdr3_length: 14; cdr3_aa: CASSPLSGIYGYTF; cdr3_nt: TGTGCCAGCAGCCCACTTTCAGGGATCTATGGCTACACCTTC
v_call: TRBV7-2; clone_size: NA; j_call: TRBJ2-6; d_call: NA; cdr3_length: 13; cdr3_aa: CASSFYGANVLTF; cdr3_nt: TGTGCCAGCAGCTTTTATGGGGCCAACGTCCTGACTTTC
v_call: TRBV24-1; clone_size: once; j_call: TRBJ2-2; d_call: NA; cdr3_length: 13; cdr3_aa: CATNRGGTGELFF; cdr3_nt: TGTGCCACCAACCGTGGGGGCACCGGGGAGCTGTTTTTT
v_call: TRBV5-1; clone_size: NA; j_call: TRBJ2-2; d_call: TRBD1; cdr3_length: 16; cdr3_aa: CASSLRDRGFGGELFF; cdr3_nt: TGCGCCAGCAGCCTCCGGGACAGGGGGTTCGGCGGGGAGCTGTTTTTT
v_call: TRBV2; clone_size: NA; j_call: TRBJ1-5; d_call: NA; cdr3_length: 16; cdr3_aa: CASSDRGPDSNQPQHF; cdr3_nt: TGTGCCAGCAGTGACCGGGGGCCCGATAGCAATCAGCCCCAGCATTTT
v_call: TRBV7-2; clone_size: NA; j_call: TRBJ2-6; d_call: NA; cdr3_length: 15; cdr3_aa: CASSLVSSGANVLTF; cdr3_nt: TGTGCCAGCAGCTTAGTGAGCTCTGGGGCCAACGTCCTGACTTTC
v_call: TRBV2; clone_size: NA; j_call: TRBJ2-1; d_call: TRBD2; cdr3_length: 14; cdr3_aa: CASRQSSGYNEQFF; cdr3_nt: TGTGCCAGCAGGCAATCTAGCGGTTACAATGAGCAGTTCTTC
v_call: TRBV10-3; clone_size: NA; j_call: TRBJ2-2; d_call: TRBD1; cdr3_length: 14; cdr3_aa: CAIRDRDHTGELFF; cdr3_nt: TGTGCCATCAGGGACAGGGATCACACCGGGGAGCTGTTTTTT
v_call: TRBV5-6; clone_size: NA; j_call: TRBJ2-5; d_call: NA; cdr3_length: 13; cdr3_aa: CASSLRSGETQYF; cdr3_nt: TGTGCCAGCAGCTTACGCTCCGGAGAGACCCAGTACTTC
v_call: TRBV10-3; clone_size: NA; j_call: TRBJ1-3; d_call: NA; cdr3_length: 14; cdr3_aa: CAISEGFSGNTIYF; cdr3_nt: TGTGCCATCAGTGAGGGTTTTTCTGGGAACACCATATATTTT
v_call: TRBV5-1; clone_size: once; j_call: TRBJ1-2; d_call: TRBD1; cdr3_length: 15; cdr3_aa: CASSPTGGLSDGYTF; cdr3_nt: TGCGCCAGCAGCCCGACAGGGGGCCTGTCTGATGGCTACACCTTC